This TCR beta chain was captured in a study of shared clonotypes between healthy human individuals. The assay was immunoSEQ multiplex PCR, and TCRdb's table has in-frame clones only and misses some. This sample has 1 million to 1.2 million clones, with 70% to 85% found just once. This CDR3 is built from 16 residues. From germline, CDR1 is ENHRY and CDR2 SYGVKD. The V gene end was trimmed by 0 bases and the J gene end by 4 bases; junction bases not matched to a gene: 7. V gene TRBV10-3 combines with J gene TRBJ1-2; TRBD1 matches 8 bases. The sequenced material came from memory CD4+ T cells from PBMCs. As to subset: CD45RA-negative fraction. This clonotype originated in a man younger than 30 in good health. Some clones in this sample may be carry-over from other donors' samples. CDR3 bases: TGTGCCATCAGTGAGTCGGGCAGGGGGCTCTCCTATGGCTACACCTTC. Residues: CAISESGRGLSYGYTF.